This T cell receptor (beta chain) was captured in a study of cytomegalovirus exposure and HLA in healthy donors. Primers for the PCR totalled 60 Vbeta and 13 Jbeta. Here immunoSEQ multiplex PCR was the method, and the copy in TCRdb shows in-frame clones only, minus some. Here the sample spans fewer than 65,000 clones, roughly 85% being singletons. Germline assignment: CDR1 SGHVS and CDR2 FNYEAQ. This CDR3 comprises 12 residues. Trimming took 3 bases from V and 3 from J, leaving 6 bases between them. In the case of this clone: The antigen remains undetermined.

The study, taken as a whole, reports: What TCR beta sequences reportedly achieved was accurate prediction of HLA-A and HLA-B alleles in most subjects. Donors were assumed by presence/absence analyses to have roughly uniform sequencing depth. A later analysis associated 16,000 or so TCR beta sequences with HLA alleles at a 0.05 false discovery rate. The authors listed around 150 TCR beta chains as cytomegalovirus-associated.

This sequence originates from a man aged 30 to 39 in good health and CMV-seronegative. What was sequenced was PBMCs. The chain uses TRBV7-6 and TRBJ2-7; D is unclear. This CDR3 reads CASSLTFYEQYF. CDR3 sequence (DNA): TGTGCCAGCAGCTTGACATTCTACGAGCAGTACTTC.